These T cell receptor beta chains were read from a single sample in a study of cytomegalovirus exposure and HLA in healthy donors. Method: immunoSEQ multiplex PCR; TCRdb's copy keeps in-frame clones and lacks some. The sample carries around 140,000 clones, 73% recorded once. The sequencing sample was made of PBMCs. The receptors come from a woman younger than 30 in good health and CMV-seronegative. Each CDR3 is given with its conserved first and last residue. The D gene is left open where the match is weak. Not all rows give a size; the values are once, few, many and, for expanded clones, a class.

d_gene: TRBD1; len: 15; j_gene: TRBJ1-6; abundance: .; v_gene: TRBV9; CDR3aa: CASNPGGHDNSPLHF; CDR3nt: TGTGCCAGCAATCCAGGGGGTCACGATAATTCACCCCTCCACTTT
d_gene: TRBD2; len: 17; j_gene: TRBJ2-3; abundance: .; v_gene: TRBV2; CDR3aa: CASSELDSGGGTDTQYF; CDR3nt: TGTGCCAGCAGTGAACTAGATAGCGGGGGTGGCACAGATACGCAGTATTTT
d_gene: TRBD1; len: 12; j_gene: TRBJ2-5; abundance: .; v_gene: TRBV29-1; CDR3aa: CSVGQGLETQYF; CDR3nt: TGCAGCGTCGGACAGGGACTAGAGACCCAGTACTTC
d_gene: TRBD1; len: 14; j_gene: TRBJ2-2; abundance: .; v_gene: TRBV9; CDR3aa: CASSLGGSTGELFF; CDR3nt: TGTGCCAGCAGCCTAGGGGGCAGCACCGGGGAGCTGTTTTTT
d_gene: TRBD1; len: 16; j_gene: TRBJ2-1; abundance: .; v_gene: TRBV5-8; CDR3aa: CASSPRDRTIYNEQFF; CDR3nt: TGTGCCAGCAGCCCCCGGGACAGAACCATCTACAATGAGCAGTTCTTC
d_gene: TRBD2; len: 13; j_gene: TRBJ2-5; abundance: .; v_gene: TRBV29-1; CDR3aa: CSVAGDPQETQYF; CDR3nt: TGCAGCGTCGCGGGGGATCCCCAAGAGACCCAGTACTTC
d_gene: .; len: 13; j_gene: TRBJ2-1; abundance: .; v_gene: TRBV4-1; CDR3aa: CASSQTVAGRQIF; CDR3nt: TGCGCCAGCAGCCAAACAGTAGCCGGACGACAGATCTTC
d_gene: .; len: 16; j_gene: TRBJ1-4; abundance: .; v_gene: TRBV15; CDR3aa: CATSRIPGATNEKLFF; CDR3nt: TGTGCCACCAGCCGAATCCCAGGGGCAACTAATGAAAAACTGTTTTTT
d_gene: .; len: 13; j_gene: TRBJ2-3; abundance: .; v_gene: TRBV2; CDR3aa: CASGSESTDTQYF; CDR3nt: TGTGCCAGCGGGAGTGAGAGCACAGATACGCAGTATTTT
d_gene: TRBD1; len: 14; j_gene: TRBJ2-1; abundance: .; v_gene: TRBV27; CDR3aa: CASSFGTGFNEQFF; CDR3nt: TGTGCCAGCAGTTTTGGGACAGGGTTCAATGAGCAGTTCTTC
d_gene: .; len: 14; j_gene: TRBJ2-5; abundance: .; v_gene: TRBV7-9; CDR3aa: CASSLVRGWETQYF; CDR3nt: TGTGCCAGCAGCTTGGTCAGGGGATGGGAGACCCAGTACTTC
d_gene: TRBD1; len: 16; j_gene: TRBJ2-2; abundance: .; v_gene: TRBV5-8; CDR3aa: CASSLTGGPITGELFF; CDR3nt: TGTGCCAGCAGCTTGACAGGGGGCCCGATCACCGGGGAGCTGTTTTTT
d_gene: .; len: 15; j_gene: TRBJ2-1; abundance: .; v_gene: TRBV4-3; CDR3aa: CASSQGIGEVNEQFF; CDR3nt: TGCGCCAGCAGCCAGGGGATAGGGGAGGTAAATGAGCAGTTCTTC
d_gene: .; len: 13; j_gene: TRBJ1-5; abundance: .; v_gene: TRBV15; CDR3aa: CATSRAPGQPQHF; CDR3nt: TGTGCCACCAGCAGAGCACCGGGGCAGCCCCAGCATTTT
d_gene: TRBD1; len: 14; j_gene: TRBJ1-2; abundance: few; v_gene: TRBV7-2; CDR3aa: CASSLGTGGDGYTF; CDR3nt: TGTGCCAGCAGCTTAGGGACAGGGGGTGATGGCTACACCTTC
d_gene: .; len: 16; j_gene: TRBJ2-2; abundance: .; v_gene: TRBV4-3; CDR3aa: CASSHVTGTNTGELFF; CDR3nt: TGCGCCAGCAGCCATGTCACAGGGACGAACACCGGGGAGCTGTTTTTT
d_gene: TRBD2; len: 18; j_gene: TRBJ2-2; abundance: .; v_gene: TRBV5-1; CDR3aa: CASSFGASGSLGTGELFF; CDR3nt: TGCGCCAGCAGCTTCGGAGCTAGCGGGTCCCTGGGTACCGGGGAGCTGTTTTTT
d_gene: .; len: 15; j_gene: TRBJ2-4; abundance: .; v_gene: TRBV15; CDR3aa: CATSRDSVAKNIQYF; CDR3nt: TGTGCCACCAGCAGAGATAGTGTAGCCAAAAACATTCAGTACTTC
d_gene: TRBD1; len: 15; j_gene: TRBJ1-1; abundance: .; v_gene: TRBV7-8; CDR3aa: CASHVRGQGRTEAFF; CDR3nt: TGTGCCAGCCACGTAAGGGGGCAGGGCCGGACTGAAGCTTTCTTT
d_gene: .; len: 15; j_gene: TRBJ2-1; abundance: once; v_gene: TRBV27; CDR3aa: CASSRAGGHYNEQFF; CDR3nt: TGTGCCAGCAGCCGCGCCGGAGGGCATTACAATGAGCAGTTCTTC
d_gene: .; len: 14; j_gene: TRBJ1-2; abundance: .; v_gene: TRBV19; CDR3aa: CASKSGGRNYGYTF; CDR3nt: TGTGCCAGTAAGTCGGGGGGCCGCAACTATGGCTACACCTTC
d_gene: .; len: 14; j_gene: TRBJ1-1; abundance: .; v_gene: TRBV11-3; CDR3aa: CASSLNAGGTEAFF; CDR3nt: TGTGCCAGCAGCCTAAACGCGGGGGGCACTGAAGCTTTCTTT
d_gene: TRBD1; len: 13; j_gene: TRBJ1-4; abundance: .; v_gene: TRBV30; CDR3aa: CASLGTGLEKLFF; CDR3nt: TGTGCCTCACTTGGGACAGGACTTGAAAAACTGTTTTTT
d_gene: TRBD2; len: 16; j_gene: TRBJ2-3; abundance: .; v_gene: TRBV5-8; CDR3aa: CASSLTGTSGTDTQYF; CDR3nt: TGTGCCAGCAGCCTAACCGGGACTAGCGGCACAGATACGCAGTATTTT
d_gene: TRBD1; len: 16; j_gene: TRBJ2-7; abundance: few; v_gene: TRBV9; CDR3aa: CASSAMKGASPYEQYF; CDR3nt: TGTGCCAGCAGCGCCATGAAGGGGGCGAGTCCCTACGAGCAGTACTTC
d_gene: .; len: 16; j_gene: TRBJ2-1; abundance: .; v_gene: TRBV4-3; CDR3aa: CASSQNEPGMINEQFF; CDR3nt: TGCGCCAGCAGCCAAAACGAACCCGGGATGATCAATGAGCAGTTCTTC
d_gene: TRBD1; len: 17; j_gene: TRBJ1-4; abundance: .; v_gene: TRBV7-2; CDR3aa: CASSIGQGAYVGEKLFF; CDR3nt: TGTGCCAGCAGCATCGGACAGGGGGCCTATGTTGGTGAAAAACTGTTTTTT
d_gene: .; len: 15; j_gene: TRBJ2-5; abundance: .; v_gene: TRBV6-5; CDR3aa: CASSRALGHGETQYF; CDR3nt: TGTGCCAGCAGTCGGGCCCTCGGACACGGAGAGACCCAGTACTTC
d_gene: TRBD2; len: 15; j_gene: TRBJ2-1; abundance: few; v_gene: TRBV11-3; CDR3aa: CASSFGGSAHNEQFF; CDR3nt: TGTGCCAGCAGCTTCGGGGGGTCGGCCCACAATGAGCAGTTCTTC
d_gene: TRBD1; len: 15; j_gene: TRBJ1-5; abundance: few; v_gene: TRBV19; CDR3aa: CASNRGQGFRQPQHF; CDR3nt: TGTGCCAGCAATCGAGGACAGGGGTTCCGTCAGCCCCAGCATTTT
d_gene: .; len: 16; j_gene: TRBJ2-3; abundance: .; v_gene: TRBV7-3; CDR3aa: CASSGTPGTSTDTQYF; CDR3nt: TGTGCCAGCAGCGGAACCCCCGGGACTAGCACAGATACGCAGTATTTT
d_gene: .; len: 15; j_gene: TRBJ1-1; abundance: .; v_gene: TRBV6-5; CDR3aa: CASSYSTQGTTEAFF; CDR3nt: TGTGCCAGCAGTTACTCGACTCAGGGAACCACTGAAGCTTTCTTT
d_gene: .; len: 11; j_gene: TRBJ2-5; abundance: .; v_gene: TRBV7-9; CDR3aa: CASSRGETQYF; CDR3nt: TGTGCCAGTAGCCGAGGGGAGACCCAGTACTTC
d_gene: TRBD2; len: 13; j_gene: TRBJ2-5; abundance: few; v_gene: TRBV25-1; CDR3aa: CASRLAGAETQYF; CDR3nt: TGTGCCAGCAGACTAGCGGGAGCGGAGACCCAGTACTTC
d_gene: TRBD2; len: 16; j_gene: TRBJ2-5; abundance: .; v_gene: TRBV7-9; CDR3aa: CASSSQTSGRPETQYF; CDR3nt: TGTGCCAGCAGCTCCCAGACTAGCGGGAGGCCAGAGACCCAGTACTTC
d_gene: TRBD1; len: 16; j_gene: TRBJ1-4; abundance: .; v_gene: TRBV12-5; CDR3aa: CASGSGTGVANEKLFF; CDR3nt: TGTGCTAGTGGATCCGGGACAGGGGTTGCCAATGAAAAACTGTTTTTT
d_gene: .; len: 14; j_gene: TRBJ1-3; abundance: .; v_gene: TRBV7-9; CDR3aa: CASRQTNSGNTIYF; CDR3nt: TGTGCCAGCAGACAGACCAACTCTGGAAACACCATATATTTT
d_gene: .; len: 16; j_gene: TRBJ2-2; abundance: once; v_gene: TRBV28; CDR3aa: CASSLYRQLNTGELFF; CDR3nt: TGTGCCAGCAGTTTATACAGACAGCTGAACACCGGGGAGCTGTTTTTT
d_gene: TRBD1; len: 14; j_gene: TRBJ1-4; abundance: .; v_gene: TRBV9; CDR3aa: CASSRGQTNEKLFF; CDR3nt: TGTGCCAGCAGCCGGGGACAGACAAATGAAAAACTGTTTTTT
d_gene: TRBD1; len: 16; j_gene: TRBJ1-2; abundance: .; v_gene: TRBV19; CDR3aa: CASSPWTGSTNYGYTF; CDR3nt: TGTGCCAGTAGTCCTTGGACAGGGTCGACTAACTATGGCTACACCTTC
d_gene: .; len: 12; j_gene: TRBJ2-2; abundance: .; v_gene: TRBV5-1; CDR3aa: CASSLAAGELFF; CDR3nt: TGCGCCAGCAGCTTGGCCGCGGGGGAGCTGTTTTTT
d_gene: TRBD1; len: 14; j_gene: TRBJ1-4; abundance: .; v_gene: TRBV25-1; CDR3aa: CASSESQGEEKLFF; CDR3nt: TGTGCCAGCAGTGAATCACAGGGGGAGGAAAAACTGTTTTTT
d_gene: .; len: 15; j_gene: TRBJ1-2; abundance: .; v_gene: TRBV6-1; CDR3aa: CASTLTGGQYYGYTF; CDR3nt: TGTGCCAGCACCCTAACCGGGGGTCAGTACTATGGCTACACCTTC
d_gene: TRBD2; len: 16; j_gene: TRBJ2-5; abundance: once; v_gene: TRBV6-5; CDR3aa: CASSYSGGGGGETQYF; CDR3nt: TGTGCCAGCAGTTACTCGGGTGGGGGGGGTGGGGAGACCCAGTACTTC
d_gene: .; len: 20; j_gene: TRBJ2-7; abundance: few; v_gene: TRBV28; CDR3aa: CASSFQSIQTGTLSSYEQYF; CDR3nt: TGTGCCAGCAGTTTTCAATCCATCCAAACCGGGACACTAAGCTCCTACGAGCAGTACTTC
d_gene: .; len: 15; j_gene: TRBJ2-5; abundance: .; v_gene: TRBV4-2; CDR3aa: CASSHKDSTQETQYF; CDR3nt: TGTGCCAGCAGCCATAAGGACAGTACCCAAGAGACCCAGTACTTC
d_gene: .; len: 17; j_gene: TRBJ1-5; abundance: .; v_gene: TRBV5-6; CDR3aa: CASSSWGRQARHQPQHF; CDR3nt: TGTGCCAGCAGCTCTTGGGGCAGACAAGCTAGGCATCAGCCCCAGCATTTT
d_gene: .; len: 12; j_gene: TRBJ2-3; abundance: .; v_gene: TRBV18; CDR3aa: CASSPVADTQYF; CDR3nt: TGTGCCAGCTCACCTGTAGCAGATACGCAGTATTTT
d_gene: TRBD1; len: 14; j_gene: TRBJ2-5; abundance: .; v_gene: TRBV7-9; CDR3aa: CASSLVYRGETQYF; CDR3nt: TGTGCCAGCAGCTTAGTTTACAGGGGTGAGACCCAGTACTTC
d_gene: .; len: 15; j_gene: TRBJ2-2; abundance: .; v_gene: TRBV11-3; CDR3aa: CASSNNGANTGELFF; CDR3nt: TGTGCCAGCAGCAACAATGGGGCAAACACCGGGGAGCTGTTTTTT
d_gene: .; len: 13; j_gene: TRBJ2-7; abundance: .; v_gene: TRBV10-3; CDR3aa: CAIGRTGAYEQYF; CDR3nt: TGTGCCATCGGGAGGACAGGCGCCTACGAGCAGTACTTC
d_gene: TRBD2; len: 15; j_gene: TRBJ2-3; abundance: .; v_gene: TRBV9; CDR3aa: CASGVSGGATDTQYF; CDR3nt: TGTGCCAGCGGCGTTAGCGGGGGGGCGACAGATACGCAGTATTTT
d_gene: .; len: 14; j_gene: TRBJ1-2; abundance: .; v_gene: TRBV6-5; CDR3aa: CASSSQKSNYGYTF; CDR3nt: TGTGCCAGCAGTTCACAGAAATCTAACTATGGCTACACCTTC
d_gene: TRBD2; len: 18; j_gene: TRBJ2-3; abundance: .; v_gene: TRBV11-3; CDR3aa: CASSSKLTSGGSQDTQYF; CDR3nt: TGTGCCAGCAGCTCCAAACTGACTAGCGGGGGGAGTCAAGATACGCAGTATTTT